The sample holds a few counts of the clone carrying this T cell receptor beta chain. Its antigen is unknown. The assay, immunoSEQ v3.0, was run at survey level. Assay used: immunoSEQ multiplex PCR; TCRdb lists only in-frame clones, some missing. The profile shows tens of thousands of clones, over 75% of them singletons. The data belong to a study of long-term antiretroviral therapy in people with HIV. Points from the study as a whole: With ART, diversity went up but was still lower than in transplant donor controls. Blood, drawn from the mid-2000s to the late 2010s, may reflect older ART regimens.

Germline trimming cut 5 bases from V and 5 bases from J; bases unmatched to any gene: 2. The CDR3 spans 12 residues. Germline V lookup: CDR1 KGHSH, CDR2 LQKENI. People in the study who had HIV all got their treatment in the United States. The rearrangement uses TRBV18 and TRBJ2-7; TRBD1 matches at 8 bases. The starting material was unsorted PBMCs, obtained just over 5 years after starting antiretroviral therapy. The sequence came from a woman aged 40-49 years with HIV. CDR3 amino acids: CASSSDRDEQYF. CDR3 coding DNA: TGTGCCAGCTCATCGGACAGGGACGAGCAGTACTTC. Complete variable domain (other parts from reference TRBV18 and TRBJ2-7): NAGVMQNPRHLVRRRGQEARLRCSPMKGHSHVYWYRQLPEEGLKFMVYLQKENIIDESGMPKERFSAEFPKEGPSILRIQQVVRGDSAAYFCASSSDRDEQYFGPGTRLTVT.